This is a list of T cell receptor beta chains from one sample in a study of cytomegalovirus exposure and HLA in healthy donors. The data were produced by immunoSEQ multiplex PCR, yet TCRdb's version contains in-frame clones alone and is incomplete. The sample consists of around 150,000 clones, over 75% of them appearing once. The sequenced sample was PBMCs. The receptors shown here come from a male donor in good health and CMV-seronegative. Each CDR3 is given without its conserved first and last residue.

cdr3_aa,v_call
ASSNPGHGDNEQF,TRBV5-5
ASRRRLAGGMRETQY,TRBV5-1
ASSLGTGFTEAF,TRBV7-3
ASSLAGDTFRH,TRBV7-2
ASSPFRVGDTEAF,TRBV27
ASSPLAGSSTDTQY,TRBV9
ASSSGQGRFVYGYT,TRBV7-2
ASSLDRGSGNTIY,TRBV7-6
ASSPDTYGYT,TRBV18
ASSPLEGIGYGYT,TRBV18
ASGPPGTGLGNTIY,TRBV12-5
ASSPDRGHEKLF,TRBV9
ATRQGLDYGYT,TRBV15
ASGSGGAITGELF,TRBV9
ASSYSPSVYEQY,TRBV6-5
ASSLYSVKATGELF,TRBV7-2
ASSFSSLGTGGSYEQY,TRBV28
ASSPEQGVGYGYT,TRBV18
ASSGLADTGELF,TRBV6-5
ATWSTDRGFDEQY,TRBV10-3
ASSLAGATSGSSYEQY,TRBV7-6
ASSFSGEPYNEQF,TRBV7-2
ASTLRDRGSYEQY,TRBV11-1
ASSLEGTYTEAF,TRBV4-3
ASSSGWGVINEQY,TRBV7-6
ASSYSGTDYGYT,TRBV6-6
ASSSTLDKTYEQY,TRBV7-9
ASSQEGASNQPQH,TRBV18
ASSLVGPGTGELF,TRBV5-1
ASSVRGDWLETQY,TRBV9
ASSDPGLAGGFYNEQF,TRBV25-1
ASSLNQNTEAF,TRBV5-6
ASSSLAGSYNEQF,TRBV7-3
ASRSNTAGVGGYT,TRBV6-1
ASSLIRDRGFSYEQY,TRBV5-6
ASRRGTENTEAF,TRBV6-5
ASSLMIRGGNTIY,TRBV7-6
ASSVGGGLTAGELF,TRBV9
ASSLGRGWNQPQH,TRBV7-2
AISVGSGNSGQY,TRBV10-3
ASSLQRVPNYGYT,TRBV7-2
ASSKTGGFEQY,TRBV7-2
ASMRWGQGENYGYT,TRBV2
ASSYTARGAGNTIY,TRBV5-1
ASSTRGVPSGANVLT,TRBV5-6
ASSLDQGSYT,TRBV5-4
ASSPRLAGGEQF,TRBV6-4
ASSQGAGYSNQPQH,TRBV4-1
ASSSLAGSSYEQY,TRBV7-6
ASSPGLAGDGGELF,TRBV5-1
ASSEASGGSYEQY,TRBV6-1
ASSLVDRGPYEQY,TRBV7-2
ASSHPGGTEAF,TRBV4-1
ASSGYRGENTEAF,TRBV7-6
ASSLVGEGGYT,TRBV7-9
ASSFFRALGEQY,TRBV28
ASSRGRAGQEKLF,TRBV6-5